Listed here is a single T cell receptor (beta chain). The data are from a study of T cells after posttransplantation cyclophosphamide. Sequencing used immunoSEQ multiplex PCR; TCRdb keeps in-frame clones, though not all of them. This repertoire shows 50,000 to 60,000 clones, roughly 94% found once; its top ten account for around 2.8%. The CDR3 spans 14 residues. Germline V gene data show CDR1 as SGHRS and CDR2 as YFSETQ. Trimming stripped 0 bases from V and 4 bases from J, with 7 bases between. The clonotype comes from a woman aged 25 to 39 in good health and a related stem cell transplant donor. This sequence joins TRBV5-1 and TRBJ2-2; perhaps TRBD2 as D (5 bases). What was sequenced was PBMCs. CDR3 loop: CASSLEAGTGELFF. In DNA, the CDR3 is TGCGCCAGCAGCTTGGAGGCGGGCACCGGGGAGCTGTTTTTT.